The entry below gives a single TCR beta chain sequence along with its context. Its antigen remains unidentified. This specimen comes from a study of blood T cells in healthy people across ages. A second roughly 6 to 12 cycle PCR used barcoded and J-beta primers. Each CDR3 protein is one row after TCRdb ran MiXCR on the 5' RACE reads. Of some 900,000 distinct CDR3 sequences in the sample, roughly 43% are singletons; the top ten hold around an eighth. CDR3 length equals 17 residues. The V and J ends lost 1 base and 1 base, in that order; junction bases with no gene match: 6. Looked up from germline, CDR1 is SGHDT and CDR2 is YYEEEE. Whole-study results and caveats: Among T cells, TCR beta diversity per million cells dropped roughly linearly as age rose.

V gene TRBV5-6 combines with J gene TRBJ2-2; 8 bases are a match to TRBD2. Sequenced material: blood. This TCR came from a man between 25 and 39 years old in good health. The CDR3 nucleotides are TGTGCCAGCAGCTTGCTGGGCGCGGGGGGGAACACCGGGGAGCTGTTTTTT. Protein: CASSLLGAGGNTGELFF.